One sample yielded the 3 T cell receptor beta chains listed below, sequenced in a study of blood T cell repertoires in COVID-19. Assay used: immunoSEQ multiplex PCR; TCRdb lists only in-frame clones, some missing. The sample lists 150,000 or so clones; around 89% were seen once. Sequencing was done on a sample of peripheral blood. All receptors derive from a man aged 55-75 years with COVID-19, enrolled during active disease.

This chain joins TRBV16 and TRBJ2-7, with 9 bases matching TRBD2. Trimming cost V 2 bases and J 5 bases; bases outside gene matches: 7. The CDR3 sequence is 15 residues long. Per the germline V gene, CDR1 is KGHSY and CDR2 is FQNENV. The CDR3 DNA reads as TGTGCCAGCAGCCAAGATGCTAGCGGGGACGACGAGCAGTACTTC. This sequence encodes CASSQDASGDDEQYF.

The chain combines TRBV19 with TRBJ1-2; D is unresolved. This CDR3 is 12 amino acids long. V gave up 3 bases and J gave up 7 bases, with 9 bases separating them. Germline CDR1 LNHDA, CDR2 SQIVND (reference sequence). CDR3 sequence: CASSIYPGGYTF. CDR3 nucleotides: TGTGCCAGTAGTATTTATCCCGGTGGCTACACCTTC.

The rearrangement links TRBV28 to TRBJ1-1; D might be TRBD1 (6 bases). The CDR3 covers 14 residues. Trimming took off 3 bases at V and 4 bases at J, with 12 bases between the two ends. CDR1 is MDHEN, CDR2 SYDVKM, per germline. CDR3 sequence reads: CASSLPDRTTEAFF. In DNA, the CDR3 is TGTGCCAGCAGTTTGCCTGACAGGACCACTGAAGCTTTCTTT. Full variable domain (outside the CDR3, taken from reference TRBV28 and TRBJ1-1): DVKVTQSSRYLVKRTGEKVFLECVQDMDHENMFWYRQDPGLGLRLIYFSYDVKMKEKGDIPEGYSVSREKKERFSLILESASTNQTSMYLCASSLPDRTTEAFFGQGTRLTVV.